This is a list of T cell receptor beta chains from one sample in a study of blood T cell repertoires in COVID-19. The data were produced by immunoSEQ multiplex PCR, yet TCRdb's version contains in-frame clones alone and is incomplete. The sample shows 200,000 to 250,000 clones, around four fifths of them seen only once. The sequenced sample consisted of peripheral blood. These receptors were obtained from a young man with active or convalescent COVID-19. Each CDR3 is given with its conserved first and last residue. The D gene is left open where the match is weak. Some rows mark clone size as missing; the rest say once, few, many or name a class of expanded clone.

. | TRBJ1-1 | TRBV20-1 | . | TGCAGTGCTAGTAGAGAACCTCGGACTGAAGCTTTCTTT | CSASREPRTEAFF
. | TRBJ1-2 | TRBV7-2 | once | TGTGCCAGCAGCTTGACAGCTAACTATGGCTACACCTTC | CASSLTANYGYTF
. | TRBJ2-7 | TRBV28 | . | TGTGCCAGCAGTTTGGAGGCACCCTACGAGCAGTACTTC | CASSLEAPYEQYF
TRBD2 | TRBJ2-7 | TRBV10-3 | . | TGTGCCATCAAAAGGACTAGCGGGGATTCCTACGAGCAGTACTTC | CAIKRTSGDSYEQYF
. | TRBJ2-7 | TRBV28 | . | TGTGCCAGCAGTTCGTGGGAGAACGAGCAGTACTTC | CASSSWENEQYF
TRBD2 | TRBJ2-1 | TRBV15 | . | TGTGCCACCAGCAGAGATCCGCGGGAGCCCCGATACAATGAGCAGTTCTTC | CATSRDPREPRYNEQFF
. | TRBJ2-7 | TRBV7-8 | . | TGTGCCAGCAGCGGTCGACGACAGCGCTACGAGCAGTACTTC | CASSGRRQRYEQYF
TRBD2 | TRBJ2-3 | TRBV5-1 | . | TGCGCCAGCAGCGCAGGATCTAGCGGGGGGGACCCTAGAAAGCAGTATTTT | CASSAGSSGGDPRKQYF
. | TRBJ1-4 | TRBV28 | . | TGTGCCAGCAGCCGGGTGTTAAATGAAAAACTGTTTTTT | CASSRVLNEKLFF
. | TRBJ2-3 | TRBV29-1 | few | TGCAGCGCCCTAGATGGCCACGGCTCGAATACGCAGTATTTT | CSALDGHGSNTQYF
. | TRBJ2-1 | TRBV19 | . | TGTGCCAGTAGTATCCGTCGGTCGACAGTTGGAAAACACAATGAGCAGTTCTTC | CASSIRRSTVGKHNEQFF
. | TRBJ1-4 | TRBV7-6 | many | TGTGCCAGCAGCTTGCAGGGGTCCCCTAATGAAAAACTGTTTTTT | CASSLQGSPNEKLFF
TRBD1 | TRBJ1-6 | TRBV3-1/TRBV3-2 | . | TGTGCCAGCAGCACAACAGGGGGCTATAATTCACCCCTCCACTTT | CASSTTGGYNSPLHF
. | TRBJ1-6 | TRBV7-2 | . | TGTGCCAGCAGCAAGCGTGGGCAGGGGTGGAATTCACCCCTCCACTTT | CASSKRGQGWNSPLHF
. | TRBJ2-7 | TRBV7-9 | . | TGTGCCAGCAGCATCGGGACTTCCTACGAGCAGTACTTC | CASSIGTSYEQYF
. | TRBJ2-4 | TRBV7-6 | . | TGTGCCAGCAGCACAGGAGGGCTAGCCAAAAACATTCAGTACTTC | CASSTGGLAKNIQYF
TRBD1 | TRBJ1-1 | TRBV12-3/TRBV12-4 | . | TGTGCCAGCAGTCTGACAGGGGCCACTGAAGCTTTCTTT | CASSLTGATEAFF
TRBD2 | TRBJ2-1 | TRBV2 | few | TGTGCCAGCAGTGTAGGTGTAGCGGGGGGGTACAATGAGCAGTTCTTC | CASSVGVAGGYNEQFF
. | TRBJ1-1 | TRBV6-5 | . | TGTGCCAGCAGTTACAGGGGAAGCATGAACACTGAAGCTTTCTTT | CASSYRGSMNTEAFF
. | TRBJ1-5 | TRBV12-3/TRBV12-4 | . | TGTGCCAGCAGTTCGACGGACGGAGGGCCCCAGCATTTT | CASSSTDGGPQHF
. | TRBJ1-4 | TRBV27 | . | TGTGCCAGCAGTTTAGGCGCAGGGGAGAGGGAAAAACTGTTTTTT | CASSLGAGEREKLFF
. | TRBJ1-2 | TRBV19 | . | TGTGCCAGTAAGGAGGGAGAAGGCTACACCTTC | CASKEGEGYTF
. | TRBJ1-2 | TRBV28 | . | TGTGCCAGCAGTTTTTCCGGCTATGGCTACACCTTC | CASSFSGYGYTF
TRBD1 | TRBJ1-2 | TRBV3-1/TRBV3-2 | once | TGTGCCAGCAGCCCTGGACAGGCGTTGCTTTATGGCTACACCTTC | CASSPGQALLYGYTF
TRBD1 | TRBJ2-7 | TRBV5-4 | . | TGTGCCAGCAGCTCCCGGGACAGCTCCTACGAGCAGTACTTC | CASSSRDSSYEQYF
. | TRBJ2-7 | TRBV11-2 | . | TGTGCCAGCAGCTTAACAGCGGCCGAGCAGTACTTC | CASSLTAAEQYF
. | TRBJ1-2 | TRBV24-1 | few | TGTGCCACCAGCCTCCGATCCTCGGGCTATGGCTACACCTTC | CATSLRSSGYGYTF
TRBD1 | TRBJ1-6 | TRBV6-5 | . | TGTGCCAGCAGTTCAGGGGGCGCGAATTCACCCCTCCACTTT | CASSSGGANSPLHF
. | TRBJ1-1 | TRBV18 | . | TGTGCCAGCTCACCAGGGGGCGGGCCTCTTACGGCTTTCTTT | CASSPGGGPLTAFF
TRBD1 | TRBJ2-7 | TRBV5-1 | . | TGCGCCAGCAGTCATACCGGGACAGGGGCCTACGAGCAGTACTTC | CASSHTGTGAYEQYF
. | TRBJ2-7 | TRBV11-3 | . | TGTGCCAGCAGCTTCAAGAGGGCTAGCCGGGCCTACGAGCAGTACTTC | CASSFKRASRAYEQYF
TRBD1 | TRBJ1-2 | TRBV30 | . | TGTGCCTGGAGTGAGGAATGGGGACAGGCCAACTATGGCTACACCTTC | CAWSEEWGQANYGYTF
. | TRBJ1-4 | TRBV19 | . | TGTGCCAGTAGGATAGACGGACAAAGGGAAAAACTGTTTTTT | CASRIDGQREKLFF
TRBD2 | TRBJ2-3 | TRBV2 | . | TGTGCCAGCAGTGGTGGGGGGGCAGATACGCAGTATTTT | CASSGGGADTQYF
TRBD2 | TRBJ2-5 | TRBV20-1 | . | TGCAGTGCTAGTGAGACTAGCGGGGGCGCGGAGACCCAGTACTTC | CSASETSGGAETQYF
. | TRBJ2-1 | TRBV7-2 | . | TGTGCCAGCAGCTTAGAGTGGGGGGGCCTGTCAAATGAGCAGTTCTTC | CASSLEWGGLSNEQFF